These T cell receptor beta chains were read from a single sample in a study of regulatory T cells in long-lasting Graves disease. TCRdb reanalysed the multiplex PCR reads using MiXCR and keeps one entry per CDR3 protein. The repertoire consists of 300,000 to 450,000 distinct CDR3 sequences, with roughly a sixth occurring once and the leading ten covering 20% to 25%. The starting material was peripheral blood mononuclear cells (PBMCs), obtained at new diagnosis, from a patient treated with antithyroid drugs. These receptors came from a female donor with Graves disease. Both conserved end residues are part of each CDR3. Each record gives: V gene, clone size, D gene, J gene, CDR3 protein, CDR3 DNA. D genes are given only for firm matches. Some rows have no size entry. The others give once, few or many, or a class for an expanded clone.

v_gene: TRBV7-3
abundance: many
d_gene: -
j_gene: TRBJ2-3
CDR3aa: CASSEAGITDTQYF
CDR3nt: TGTGCCAGCAGCGAGGCGGGAATCACAGATACGCAGTATTTT

v_gene: TRBV28
abundance: few
d_gene: -
j_gene: TRBJ2-1
CDR3aa: CASSSELDEQFF
CDR3nt: TGTGCCAGCAGTTCGGAACTAGATGAGCAGTTCTTC

v_gene: TRBV11-2
abundance: -
d_gene: TRBD2
j_gene: TRBJ2-5
CDR3aa: CASSLRRLAGGETQYF
CDR3nt: TGTGCCAGCAGCTTACGGCGACTAGCGGGAGGAGAGACCCAGTACTTC

v_gene: TRBV20-1
abundance: many
d_gene: -
j_gene: TRBJ2-3
CDR3aa: CSARGWEVGALVYTQYF
CDR3nt: TGCAGTGCTAGAGGGTGGGAGGTGGGCGCACTGGTGTATACGCAGTATTTT

v_gene: TRBV7-2
abundance: -
d_gene: -
j_gene: TRBJ2-2
CDR3aa: CASSPASHTGELFF
CDR3nt: TGTGCCAGCTCACCCGCCAGCCACACCGGGGAGCTGTTTTTT

v_gene: TRBV12-3/TRBV12-4
abundance: many
d_gene: -
j_gene: TRBJ2-6
CDR3aa: CASSSQGSGANVLTF
CDR3nt: TGTGCCAGCAGTTCTCAGGGGTCTGGGGCCAACGTCCTGACTTTC

v_gene: TRBV20-1
abundance: many
d_gene: -
j_gene: TRBJ2-3
CDR3aa: CSVQGRTRTDTQYF
CDR3nt: TGCAGTGTTCAGGGCCGAACACGCACAGATACGCAGTATTTT

v_gene: TRBV11-2
abundance: -
d_gene: TRBD1
j_gene: TRBJ1-5
CDR3aa: CASSLGAGGQPQHF
CDR3nt: TGTGCCAGCAGCTTAGGGGCAGGGGGGCAGCCCCAGCATTTT

v_gene: TRBV12-3/TRBV12-4
abundance: many
d_gene: -
j_gene: TRBJ1-1
CDR3aa: CASSPRGGSEAFF
CDR3nt: TGTGCCAGCAGCCCCCGTGGGGGAAGTGAAGCTTTCTTT

v_gene: TRBV4-1
abundance: -
d_gene: TRBD1
j_gene: TRBJ1-1
CDR3aa: CASSQRATTGTANTEAFF
CDR3nt: TGCGCCAGCAGCCAACGTGCGACCACCGGGACAGCGAACACTGAAGCTTTCTTT

v_gene: TRBV6-1
abundance: -
d_gene: -
j_gene: TRBJ2-7
CDR3aa: CASSEMGAYYEQYF
CDR3nt: TGTGCCAGCAGTGAAATGGGGGCCTACTACGAGCAGTACTTC

v_gene: TRBV11-2
abundance: many
d_gene: -
j_gene: TRBJ1-2
CDR3aa: CASGVLGGSKGYGYTF
CDR3nt: TGTGCCAGCGGGGTCTTAGGCGGGTCAAAGGGCTATGGCTACACCTTC

v_gene: TRBV6-1
abundance: many
d_gene: TRBD1
j_gene: TRBJ2-7
CDR3aa: CASSDFRDSSYEQYF
CDR3nt: TGTGCCAGCAGTGATTTCAGGGACAGCTCCTACGAGCAGTACTTC

v_gene: TRBV20-1
abundance: many
d_gene: -
j_gene: TRBJ1-1
CDR3aa: CSAGGTKNTEAFF
CDR3nt: TGCAGTGCCGGGGGGACTAAGAACACTGAAGCTTTCTTT

v_gene: TRBV28
abundance: many
d_gene: TRBD1
j_gene: TRBJ1-5
CDR3aa: CASSLWSGGGQPQHF
CDR3nt: TGTGCCAGCAGTTTATGGTCAGGGGGTGGTCAGCCCCAGCATTTT

v_gene: TRBV7-9
abundance: many
d_gene: -
j_gene: TRBJ2-1
CDR3aa: CASSPPPGEYSYNEQFF
CDR3nt: TGTGCCAGCAGCCCCCCCCCCGGGGAATATTCCTACAATGAGCAGTTCTTC

v_gene: TRBV5-1
abundance: few
d_gene: TRBD1
j_gene: TRBJ1-1
CDR3aa: CASSRSGGYTEAFF
CDR3nt: TGCGCCAGCAGCAGATCAGGGGGTTATACTGAAGCTTTCTTT

v_gene: TRBV5-1
abundance: many
d_gene: -
j_gene: TRBJ1-1
CDR3aa: CASRGQPKGNTEAFF
CDR3nt: TGCGCCAGCCGTGGACAGCCAAAAGGGAACACTGAAGCTTTCTTT

v_gene: TRBV19
abundance: -
d_gene: -
j_gene: TRBJ2-3
CDR3aa: CASSTHREVWTDTQYF
CDR3nt: TGTGCCAGTAGTACCCACAGGGAGGTGTGGACAGATACGCAGTATTTT

v_gene: TRBV30
abundance: many
d_gene: -
j_gene: TRBJ2-7
CDR3aa: CAWEPRSPYEQYF
CDR3nt: TGTGCCTGGGAACCACGTTCCCCCTACGAGCAGTACTTC

v_gene: TRBV6-2/TRBV6-3
abundance: many
d_gene: -
j_gene: TRBJ2-1
CDR3aa: CASSSIRFVSSYNEQFF
CDR3nt: TGTGCCAGCAGTTCCATCAGATTTGTGAGCTCCTACAATGAGCAGTTCTTC

v_gene: TRBV7-9
abundance: many
d_gene: TRBD2
j_gene: TRBJ2-7
CDR3aa: CASSFGAGAYSEQYF
CDR3nt: TGTGCCAGCAGCTTCGGGGCGGGAGCATATTCCGAGCAGTACTTC

v_gene: TRBV27
abundance: many
d_gene: TRBD1
j_gene: TRBJ1-5
CDR3aa: CASSSATGLNQPQHF
CDR3nt: TGTGCCAGCAGTTCAGCGACAGGGCTCAATCAGCCCCAGCATTTT

v_gene: TRBV12-3/TRBV12-4
abundance: many
d_gene: -
j_gene: TRBJ1-1
CDR3aa: CASSFHAENTEAFF
CDR3nt: TGTGCCAGCAGTTTTCATGCAGAGAACACTGAAGCTTTCTTT

v_gene: TRBV20-1
abundance: few
d_gene: -
j_gene: TRBJ2-1
CDR3aa: CSARDPDRGAYNEQFF
CDR3nt: TGCAGTGCTAGAGATCCCGATCGCGGGGCCTACAATGAGCAGTTCTTC

v_gene: TRBV5-1
abundance: -
d_gene: -
j_gene: TRBJ2-3
CDR3aa: CASSSYDTQYF
CDR3nt: TGCGCCAGCAGCTCCTACGATACGCAGTATTTT

v_gene: TRBV4-1
abundance: many
d_gene: TRBD2
j_gene: TRBJ2-1
CDR3aa: CASSTKSLLAGGRSDEQFF
CDR3nt: TGCGCCAGCAGCACCAAGTCTCTACTAGCGGGGGGCCGCAGCGATGAGCAGTTCTTC

v_gene: TRBV28
abundance: many
d_gene: TRBD1
j_gene: TRBJ1-2
CDR3aa: CASRSGQGARGYTF
CDR3nt: TGTGCCAGCAGATCGGGACAGGGGGCACGGGGCTACACCTTC

v_gene: TRBV6-5
abundance: -
d_gene: -
j_gene: TRBJ1-4
CDR3aa: CASSYRAAEKLFF
CDR3nt: TGTGCCAGCAGTTACCGGGCAGCAGAAAAACTGTTTTTT

v_gene: TRBV12-3/TRBV12-4
abundance: many
d_gene: -
j_gene: TRBJ1-1
CDR3aa: CASSLERLVNTEAFF
CDR3nt: TGTGCCAGCAGTTTAGAAAGGTTAGTGAACACTGAAGCTTTCTTT

v_gene: TRBV6-1
abundance: few
d_gene: -
j_gene: TRBJ2-1
CDR3aa: CASTQDGTNEQFF
CDR3nt: TGTGCCAGCACCCAAGACGGAACCAATGAGCAGTTCTTC

v_gene: TRBV7-8
abundance: many
d_gene: -
j_gene: TRBJ1-4
CDR3aa: CASSPTGDRAEKLFF
CDR3nt: TGTGCCAGCAGCCCTACTGGGGACCGGGCAGAAAAACTGTTTTTT

v_gene: TRBV7-9
abundance: many
d_gene: -
j_gene: TRBJ1-4
CDR3aa: CASSQGWGQVVLFF
CDR3nt: TGTGCCAGCAGCCAAGGCTGGGGACAAGTCGTACTGTTTTTT

v_gene: TRBV19
abundance: many
d_gene: -
j_gene: TRBJ2-3
CDR3aa: CASQDGAATSLNTDTQYF
CDR3nt: TGTGCCAGTCAGGACGGCGCGGCAACGAGTTTGAACACAGATACGCAGTATTTT

v_gene: TRBV28
abundance: -
d_gene: -
j_gene: TRBJ2-1
CDR3aa: CASSQTLASNEQFF
CDR3nt: TGTGCCAGCAGCCAAACATTAGCATCCAATGAGCAGTTCTTC

v_gene: TRBV27
abundance: many
d_gene: -
j_gene: TRBJ2-2
CDR3aa: CASSYRGNTGELFF
CDR3nt: TGTGCCAGCAGCTACCGGGGGAACACCGGGGAGCTGTTTTTT